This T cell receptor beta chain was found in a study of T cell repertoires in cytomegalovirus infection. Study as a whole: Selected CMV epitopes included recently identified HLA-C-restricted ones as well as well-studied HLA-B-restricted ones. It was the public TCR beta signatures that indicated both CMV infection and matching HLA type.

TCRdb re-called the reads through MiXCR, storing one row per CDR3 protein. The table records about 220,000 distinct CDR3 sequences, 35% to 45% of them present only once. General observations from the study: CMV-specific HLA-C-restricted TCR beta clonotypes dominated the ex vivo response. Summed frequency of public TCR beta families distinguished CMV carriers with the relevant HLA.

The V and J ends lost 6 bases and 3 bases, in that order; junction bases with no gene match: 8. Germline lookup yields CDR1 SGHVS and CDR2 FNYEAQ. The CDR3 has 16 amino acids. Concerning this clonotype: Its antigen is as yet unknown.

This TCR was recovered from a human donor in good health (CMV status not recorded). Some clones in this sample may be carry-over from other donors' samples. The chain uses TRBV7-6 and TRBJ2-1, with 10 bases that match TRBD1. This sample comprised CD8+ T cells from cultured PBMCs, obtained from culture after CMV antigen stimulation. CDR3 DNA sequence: TGTGCCAGCAGGTATACAGGACAGGGGGTCTACAATGAGCAGTTCTTC. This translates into CASRYTGQGVYNEQFF.